Listed here are 18 T cell receptor beta chains from one sample, sequenced in a study of T cells in women clearing cervical HPV infection. Generated by immunoSEQ multiplex PCR, the TCRdb table keeps only in-frame clones and is missing some. There are approximately 18,000 clones in the sample, with around 3.3% held by the top ten. Sequences were obtained from blood buffy coat. These receptors were taken from a woman aged 18 to 75 with a cervical HPV16 infection that either progressed to CIN3+ or cleared (not recorded which).

Remarks on this clone: Read sequence stops 3 residues before the CDR3 end, and the germline J gene provides the missing end. The chain couples TRBV5-5 to TRBJ2-1; D may be TRBD1 (5 bases). This CDR3 is 14 amino acids long. Trimming cost V 4 bases and J 9 bases, with 17 bases left between them. Germline V gives CDR1 SGHKS, CDR2 YYEKEE (reference sequence). This CDR3 reads CASSLQGATSEQFF. The part of the CDR3 DNA that was read is TGTGCCAGCAGCCTACAAGGGGCTACAAGTGAG.

Worth noting for this clone: The sequence runs out 3 residues before the end of the CDR3; the remainder is reconstructed from the germline J gene. The gene calls are TRBV19 and TRBJ1-2; a weak D match, TRBD1 (5 bases). Trimming removed 3 bases from V and 6 bases from J, with 14 bases in between. From germline, CDR1 is LNHDA and CDR2 SQIVND (reference sequence). The CDR3 is 14 residues long. The CDR3 region is CASSIIQGRDGYTF. CDR3 bases read: TGTGCCAGTAGTATCATCCAGGGTCGAGATGGC.

The CDR3 is CSAPTSGGAYEQFF. CDR3 DNA (partial): TGCAGTGCACCGACTAGCGGGGGGGCGTATGAG. V gene TRBV20-1 combines with J gene TRBJ2-1; 14 positions match TRBD2. The CDR3 end falls 3 residues outside the read, so it is completed with the germline J gene. This CDR3 contains 14 residues. With V trimmed by 6 bases and J by 8 bases, 6 bases remained unmatched. Germline V CDR1 and CDR2: DFQATT, SNEGSKA (reference sequence).

Points on this clone: Read sequence stops 3 residues before the CDR3 end, and the germline J gene provides the missing end. The chain has TRBV2 and TRBJ2-1, with 15 positions matching TRBD2. V lost 7 bases and J lost 8; bases outside the gene matches: 6. The CDR3 runs to 15 residues. Germline-derived CDR1 and CDR2 are SNHLY and FYNNEI. CDR3 DNA, as far as it was read: TGTGCCAGCAAACCAGGACTAGCGGGGGGGTATGAG. Protein: CASKPGLAGGYE. The whole CDR3 protein reads CASKPGLAGGYEQFF.

Concerning this clone itself: With the read ending 3 residues before the CDR3 end, the germline J gene is used to fill in that end. V gene TRBV20-1 combines with J gene TRBJ2-5, with TRBD2 matching 12 bases. Germline-derived CDR1 and CDR2 are DFQATT and SNEGSKA (reference sequence). Germline trimming cut 5 bases from V and 2 bases from J; bases unmatched to any gene: 15. The CDR3 loop spans 18 amino acids. The CDR3 bases that were read are TGCAGTGCTTTTTTCGGCCCGGGACTAGCGGGTGTGCAAGAGACC. It yields the protein CSAFFGPGLAGVQET. The entire CDR3 sequence reads CSAFFGPGLAGVQETQYF.

For this clone: Read coverage stops 3 residues before the CDR3 terminus; the germline J gene supplies the remainder. V usage is TRBV12-3 or TRBV12-4 and J usage is TRBJ1-3, with D unresolved. Trimming took 3 bases from V and 4 from J, leaving 10 bases between them. CDR3 size: 14 residues. The DNA read from the CDR3 is TGTGCCAGCAGTTTTCGGGTGGAAGGAAACACC. Translation gives CASSFRVEGNT. The whole CDR3 is CASSFRVEGNTIYF.

Note on this clone: The CDR3 goes on 3 residues after the read ends, and that part is filled in from the germline J gene. The rearrangement uses TRBV2 and TRBJ2-7, with D perhaps TRBD2 (6 bases). There are 14 residues in the CDR3. Looked up from germline, CDR1 is SNHLY and CDR2 is FYNNEI. Trimming took off 1 base at V and 2 bases at J, with 9 bases between the two ends. The CDR3 loop is CASSEEAGTYEQYF. Incomplete CDR3 DNA: TGTGCCAGCAGTGAAGAGGCGGGGACCTACGAG. The variable domain in full, with the rest retrieved from reference TRBV2 and TRBJ2-7, is EPEVTQTPSHQVTQMGQEVILRCVPISNHLYFYWYRQILGQKVEFLVSFYNNEISEKSEIFDDQFSVERPDGSNFTLKIRSTKLEDSAMYFCASSEEAGTYEQYFGPGTRLTVT.

For this clone: The CDR3 extends 3 residues past the end of the read, so its final part is completed from the germline J gene. The chain uses TRBV20-1 and TRBJ1-1; D perhaps matches TRBD1 (5 bases). This CDR3 contains 14 residues. In germline, CDR1 is DFQATT, CDR2 SNEGSKA (reference sequence). V was shortened by 5 bases and J by 0 bases, with 13 bases between the two germline ends. CDR3 bases read: TGCAGTGCTCGAGGCGGGGGGGTGAACACTGAA. Amino acid sequence: CSARGGGVNTE. The entire CDR3 protein reads CSARGGGVNTEAFF.

In the case of this clone: Coverage ceases 3 residues before the CDR3 finishes, and the germline J gene fills in the end. The V call is TRBV7-8, the J call TRBJ1-4, with no clear D. Germline V CDR1 and CDR2: SGHVS, FQNEAQ. This CDR3 spans 13 amino acids. V lost 0 bases, J lost 5 bases, and 4 bases lay in between. The CDR3 reads CASSLAGNEKLFF. The part of the CDR3 DNA that was read is TGTGCCAGCAGCTTAGCCGGGAATGAAAAA.

Concerning this clone itself: The sequenced fragment ends 3 residues before the CDR3 boundary, so the rest is inferred from the germline J gene. The genes are TRBV13 and TRBJ1-2; TRBD1 is a possible D gene (6 bases). Germline V gene data show CDR1 as PRHDT and CDR2 as FYEKMQ (reference sequence). V lost 2 bases, J lost 0 bases, and 10 bases lay in between. The length of the CDR3 is 15 residues. The CDR3: CASSLTGNTNYGYTF. The sequenced CDR3 bases are TGTGCCAGCAGCTTAACAGGGAATACTAACTATGGC.

Partial CDR3 DNA: TGTGCCAGCAGCTTAGCCCAATATACG. Translating gives CASSLAQYT. The complete CDR3 reads CASSLAQYTQYF. The chain links TRBV7-9 to TRBJ2-3; D unresolved. The read is 3 residues too short to cover the CDR3 end, so that end is filled in from the germline J gene. CDR3 length: 12 residues. Per the germline V gene, CDR1 is SEHNR and CDR2 is FQNEAQ (reference sequence). Trimming stripped 0 bases from V and 7 bases from J, with 5 bases between.

Worth noting for this clone: The CDR3 end lies 3 residues beyond the end of the read and is filled in from the germline J gene. The chain employs TRBV5-1 and TRBJ1-1; D uncertain. The CDR3 is 13 residues long. Trimming removed 6 bases from V and 1 base from J, with 10 bases in between. Germline CDR1 SGHRS, CDR2 YFSETQ. CDR3 DNA, as far as it was read: TGCGCCAGCAAATACTTCCAGAACACTGAA. Residues: CASKYFQNTE. The entire CDR3 protein is CASKYFQNTEAFF.

As concerns this clone: The CDR3 extends 3 residues past the end of the read, so its final part is completed from the germline J gene. The V gene is TRBV5-1, the J gene TRBJ2-7; D is unclear. This CDR3 region has 15 residues. Per the germline V gene, CDR1 is SGHRS and CDR2 is YFSETQ. Trimming took 6 bases from V and 2 from J, leaving 18 bases between them. The sequenced part of the CDR3 DNA is TGCGCCAGCAAAGAAAGGGTCGGAGTTACCTACGAG. Amino acids: CASKERVGVTYE. The complete CDR3 protein is CASKERVGVTYEQYF.

With regard to this clone: The read stops 3 residues short of the end of the CDR3; the missing end is completed from the germline J gene. The chain has TRBV6-1 and TRBJ1-3; 7 bases align to TRBD1. Germline-derived CDR1 and CDR2 are MNHNS and SASEGT. The CDR3 has 17 amino acids. The J segment lost 2 bases and the V segment lost 0 bases, leaving 7 bases of the junction unmatched. CDR3 region: CASSEAVGRGPGNTIYF. The covered CDR3 bases are TGTGCCAGCAGTGAAGCGGTTGGGAGGGGGCCTGGAAACACC.

About this clone: One junction end does not reproduce the germline sequence, and a read error may be involved. CDR3: CASSQDFTGDTEAFF. The CDR3 bases that were read are TGCGCCAGCAGCCAAGATTTCACGGGGGACACTGAA. The rearrangement uses TRBV4-2 and TRBJ1-1; tentatively, D is TRBD1 (5 bases). The DNA ends 3 residues before the CDR3 does, and the rest of the CDR3 is filled in from the germline J gene. This CDR3 is 15 amino acids long. Per the germline V gene, CDR1 is LGHNA and CDR2 is YNFKEQ.

Note on this clone: Read data end 3 residues before the CDR3 end; the end is taken from the germline J gene. V and J are TRBV5-4 and TRBJ2-1, with D perhaps matching TRBD2 (5 bases). Germline-derived CDR1 and CDR2 are SGHNT and YYREEE (reference sequence). CDR3 length equals 15 residues. Trimming stripped 5 bases from V and 7 bases from J, with 19 bases between. The part of the CDR3 DNA that was read is TGTGCCAGCAGTATTGCCGGAGGCCGCGGAAATGAG. Translated, it gives CASSIAGGRGNE. The full CDR3 sequence reads CASSIAGGRGNEQFF.

CDR3: CAISEVRGTRNQPQHF. The DNA read from the CDR3 is TGTGCCATCAGTGAGGTCCGAGGTACCCGCAATCAGCCC. The chain recombines TRBV10-3 with TRBJ1-5, with D hard to call. The missing CDR3 end, 3 residues past where the read stops, is filled in from the germline J gene. This CDR3 is built from 16 residues. The V and J ends lost 2 bases and 2 bases respectively, with 13 bases between them. Looked up from germline, CDR1 is ENHRY and CDR2 is SYGVKD.

With respect to this clone: With the read ending 3 residues before the CDR3 end, the germline J gene is used to fill in that end. This chain uses TRBV20-1 with TRBJ2-3; weak D call: TRBD1 (6 bases). Germline CDR1 reads DFQATT; CDR2 reads SNEGSKA (reference sequence). The CDR3 is 14 amino acids. With 3 bases removed from V and 4 bases from J, the gap between germline ends came to 14 bases. The CDR3 sequence: CSARGGQLADTQYF. The CDR3 DNA, read in part, is TGCAGTGCTAGGGGCGGACAGTTGGCAGATACG.